This passage covers 23 T cell receptor beta chains from one sample sequenced in a study of CD8+ T cells in alopecia areata. cDNA serving as the sequencing template came from extracted, reverse transcribed RNA. The repertoire was sequenced with immunoSEQ multiplex PCR; TCRdb's copy has only in-frame clones and lacks some. The sample lists more than 95,000 clones, 45% to 60% occurring once. The sequenced sample consisted of CD4+ T cells sorted from blood. Source of these receptors: a human donor in good health.

This clone was recorded once. Other nucleotide sequences from this sample produce the same CDR3. CDR3 nucleotide sequence: TGCGCCAGCAGCTTTGGAGACGGGAACACTGAAGCTTTCTTT. Its protein product is CASSFGDGNTEAFF. The chain is built from TRBV5-1 and TRBJ1-1; D ambiguous. The CDR3 has 14 amino acids. The V gene's germline CDR1 is SGHRS and CDR2 YFSETQ. V dropped 2 bases and J dropped 1 base, with 9 bases sitting between them.

The rearrangement links TRBV29-1 to TRBJ1-2, with 9 nucleotides matching TRBD1. Trimming took 6 bases from V and 8 from J; bases not matched to a gene: 7. The CDR3 sequence is 12 residues long. Germline CDR1 is SQVTM and CDR2 is ANQGSEA. The CDR3 region has the DNA TGCAGCGTCGGAGACAGGGGGTGGGGCTACACCTTC. This translates into CSVGDRGWGYTF.

DNA of the CDR3: TGTGCCAGCAGTTACTCAGGTTCTAATTCACCCCTCCACTTT. Translation: CASSYSGSNSPLHF. The genes are TRBV6-5 and TRBJ1-6; D ambiguous. With 0 bases removed from V and 6 bases from J, the gap between germline ends came to 6 bases. Germline V gene lookup returns CDR1 MNHEY and CDR2 SVGAGI. CDR3 length: 14 amino acids.

This clone has only a few counts. The V call is TRBV29-1, the J call TRBJ2-1; 8 bases fit TRBD2. V was pared by 3 bases and J by 3 bases, with 13 bases of the junction left unmatched. The CDR3 sequence is 17 residues long. Germline V gene data show CDR1 as SQVTM and CDR2 as ANQGSEA. This CDR3 reads CSVEVSKRGTRYNEQFF. The DNA of the CDR3 is TGCAGCGTTGAGGTCAGTAAGCGGGGGACCCGCTACAATGAGCAGTTCTTC.

This clone appeared once. Other DNA sequences within the sample encode an identical CDR3. V gene TRBV30 combines with J gene TRBJ1-5; D is ambiguous. The CDR3 has 13 residues. The V and J ends lost 0 bases and 4 bases respectively, with 7 bases between them. Germline lookup yields CDR1 GTSNPN and CDR2 SVGIG (reference sequence). The CDR3 DNA follows: TGTGCCTGGAGTGTACTAGATAATCAGCCCCAGCATTTT. It specifies CAWSVLDNQPQHF.

This chain connects TRBV2 to TRBJ1-6; 9 bases are shared with TRBD1. Germline V gene sequence: CDR1 SNHLY, CDR2 FYNNEI. The CDR3 contains 14 residues. The V gene end was trimmed by 4 bases and the J gene end by 7 bases; junction bases not matched to a gene: 2. The CDR3 reads CASSGQGGNSPLHF. DNA of the CDR3: TGTGCCAGCAGTGGACAGGGGGGCAATTCACCCCTCCACTTT.

The rearrangement uses TRBV2 and TRBJ2-1; D ambiguous. V was trimmed by 4 bases and J by 7 bases, leaving 11 bases between them. Germline V gene data show CDR1 as SNHLY and CDR2 as FYNNEI. This CDR3 has 13 residues. The CDR3 sequence is CASSGLVGNEQFF. CDR3 nucleotide sequence: TGTGCCAGCAGTGGGCTAGTAGGAAATGAGCAGTTCTTC.

This clone was detected once. This chain connects TRBV5-6 to TRBJ2-5, with 7 positions matching TRBD2. Germline trimming cut 4 bases from V and 5 bases from J; bases unmatched to any gene: 11. Looked up from germline, CDR1 is SGHDT and CDR2 is YYEEEE. CDR3 length: 15 amino acids. The CDR3 coding sequence is TGTGCCAGCAGCAAGACGGGACTATCACTTGAGACCCAGTACTTC. Encoded protein: CASSKTGLSLETQYF. Drawing the rest from reference TRBV5-6 and TRBJ2-5, the complete variable domain is DAGVTQSPTHLIKTRGQQVTLRCSPKSGHDTVSWYQQALGQGPQFIFQYYEEEERQRGNFPDRFSGHQFPNYSSELNVNALLLGDSALYLCASSKTGLSLETQYFGPGTRLLVL.

This clone was observed a single time. The chain recombines TRBV5-1 with TRBJ2-3, with 9 bases identical to TRBD1. The CDR3 has 16 amino acids. Unmatched junction bases numbered 10, after V lost 5 bases and J lost 3 bases. Per the germline V gene, CDR1 is SGHRS and CDR2 is YFSETQ. Here the CDR3 DNA reads TGCGCCAGCAGGGACCTCGGGACAGGGAGTACAGATACGCAGTATTTT. Translation gives CASRDLGTGSTDTQYF.

This chain connects TRBV6-5 to TRBJ2-2; tentative D call: TRBD2 (5 bases). CDR1 and CDR2 from the germline V gene are MNHEY and SVGAGI. This CDR3 is built from 11 residues. Trimming took 4 bases from V and 13 from J, leaving 10 bases between them. CDR3 in amino acids: CASSFGRGLFF. The CDR3 DNA is TGTGCCAGCAGTTTTGGCCGGGGGCTGTTTTTT.

A few counts support this clone. At one end, the junction sequence differs from germline, possibly due to a read error. The chain has TRBV7-6 and TRBJ2-3; D not resolved. The CDR3 loop spans 11 amino acids. Germline CDR1 is SGHVS and CDR2 is FNYEAQ. CDR3 bases: TGTGCCAGCAGCTTATCTGGGGATACTGCTTTT. Translation: CASSLSGDTAF.

This clone was recorded only once. This chain links TRBV4-2 with TRBJ2-7, with 9 bases matching TRBD1. V trimming: 0 bases; J trimming: 4 bases; junction bases outside the gene matches: 10. CDR3 length: 17 amino acids. The V gene's germline CDR1 is LGHNA and CDR2 YNFKEQ. As DNA, the CDR3 is TGTGCCAGCAGCCAAGAGGGCTCCCCGGGGACAGGGTACGAGCAGTACTTC. Protein: CASSQEGSPGTGYEQYF.

This clone appeared many times. The chain is built from TRBV7-8 and TRBJ2-2; 13 nucleotides line up with TRBD2. Germline V gene sequence: CDR1 SGHVS, CDR2 FQNEAQ. This CDR3 spans 19 amino acids. J was trimmed by 4 bases and V by 5 bases; bases with no gene match: 13. CDR3 amino acids: CASSPRLAGGPSSTGELFF. Here the CDR3 DNA reads TGTGCCAGCAGCCCAAGACTAGCGGGAGGACCCTCGAGCACCGGGGAGCTGTTTTTT.

In this sample, this clone turned up once. At one of its ends the junction is not consistent with the germline gene, which may arise from a read error. The chain has TRBV6-6 and TRBJ2-5; D is possibly TRBD1 (6 bases). The CDR3 sequence is 14 residues long. Germline V gene sequence: CDR1 MNHNY, CDR2 SVGAGI (reference sequence). The CDR3 loop is CARSYFGGQETQYF. The CDR3, as DNA: TGTGCCCGCAGTTACTTTGGGGGCCAGGAGACCCAGTACTTC.

The chain links TRBV2 to TRBJ2-1; the D is unclear. V was trimmed by 7 bases and J by 4 bases, leaving 5 bases between them. The CDR3 has 11 amino acids. Germline CDR1 SNHLY, CDR2 FYNNEI. The CDR3 DNA follows: TGTGCCAGCAACAGATACAATGAGCAGTTCTTC. Protein: CASNRYNEQFF.

The chain carries TRBV5-1 and TRBJ2-3; 11 nucleotides agree with TRBD2. The CDR3 consists of 15 residues. CDR1 SGHRS and CDR2 YFSETQ come from the germline V gene. V dropped 3 bases and J dropped 0; count of bases not matched to a gene: 0. CDR3 amino acids: CASSSSGGSTDTQYF. The DNA for the CDR3 is TGCGCCAGCAGCTCTAGCGGGGGGAGCACAGATACGCAGTATTTT.

This rearrangement joins TRBV25-1 to TRBJ2-7; 8 bases fit TRBD1. CDR3 size: 14 residues. Germline CDR1 and CDR2: MGHDK and SYGVNS. Losses at the gene ends were 8 bases for V and 3 bases for J; bases not matched to a gene: 9. The CDR3 DNA follows: TGTGCCAGCGGACGACAGGGGCGCCTCTACGAGCAGTACTTC. Translating gives CASGRQGRLYEQYF.

The chain joins TRBV29-1 to TRBJ2-3; 12 bases are a match to TRBD1. Unmatched junction bases numbered 4, after V lost 5 bases and J lost 4 bases. Germline V CDR1 and CDR2: SQVTM, ANQGSEA. The CDR3 sequence is 14 residues long. In DNA form, the CDR3 reads TGCAGCGTTAGTGGGACAGGGGGCGCAGATACGCAGTATTTT. It translates to CSVSGTGGADTQYF.

This clone occurred a few times. V gene TRBV7-2 combines with J gene TRBJ2-1; 10 positions match TRBD2. After removal of 6 bases from V and 5 bases from J, the junction contained 4 bases not matched to a gene. From germline, CDR1 is SGHTA and CDR2 FQGNSA. This CDR3 region has 14 residues. The CDR3 DNA reads TGTGCCAGCAGGCCAGCGGGGGGGAACAATGAGCAGTTCTTC. This sequence encodes CASRPAGGNNEQFF.

The genes are TRBV11-2 and TRBJ2-1; TRBD2 agrees at 11 bases. Germline V lookup: CDR1 SGHAT, CDR2 FQNNGV. This CDR3 has 15 amino acids. V lost 3 bases and J lost 4; bases outside the gene matches: 2. CDR3 nucleotide sequence: TGTGCCAGCAGCTTTAGCGGGGGGGTTTACAATGAGCAGTTCTTC. Translation gives CASSFSGGVYNEQFF.

The chain employs TRBV5-1 and TRBJ1-2; unclear D gene. The germline gives CDR1 SGHRS, CDR2 YFSETQ. V was clipped by 7 bases and J by 1 base, with 11 bases between them. This CDR3 contains 13 residues. CDR3 amino acids: CASSDGDNYGYTF. The CDR3 bases are TGCGCCAGCTCGGACGGAGATAACTATGGCTACACCTTC.

This clone was detected a few times. The chain joins TRBV5-1 to TRBJ1-2; 8 bases fit TRBD1. The J segment lost 8 bases and the V segment lost 0 bases, leaving 6 bases of the junction unmatched. The CDR3 contains 14 residues. The V gene's germline CDR1 is SGHRS and CDR2 YFSETQ. The CDR3 loop is CASSLGQGHGGYTF. The CDR3 DNA reads as TGCGCCAGCAGCTTGGGACAGGGGCATGGAGGCTACACCTTC. Full variable domain (outside the CDR3, taken from reference TRBV5-1 and TRBJ1-2): KAGVTQTPRYLIKTRGQQVTLSCSPISGHRSVSWYQQTPGQGLQFLFEYFSETQRNKGNFPGRFSGRQFSNSRSEMNVSTLELGDSALYLCASSLGQGHGGYTFGSGTRLTVV.

The chain employs TRBV5-1 and TRBJ2-7; maybe TRBD1 (6 bases). The CDR3 is 14 amino acids. The V end was cut by 4 bases, the J end by 3 bases, with 14 bases between. CDR1 and CDR2 from the germline V gene are SGHRS and YFSETQ. The CDR3 sequence: CASSPRQENYEQYF. CDR3 DNA: TGCGCCAGCAGCCCCCGACAGGAGAACTACGAGCAGTACTTC.